This T cell receptor (beta chain) derives from a study of cytomegalovirus exposure and HLA in healthy donors. Study context: A subsequent analysis reported that the 95 to 150 validation repertoires were produced on the same platform that had also been used for the 550 to 750 first-cohort repertoires.

Points on this clone: Antigen unknown.

The study's findings and limits: The finding came from a later analysis; first-cohort TCR clusters tended to co-occur in the roughly 120 validation repertoires. Testing in vitro showed a few CMV-associated chains specific for CMV antigens.

The CDR3 has 17 amino acids. J lost 3 bases, V lost 3 bases, and 3 bases had no gene match. Germline V CDR1 and CDR2: MNHNS, SASEGT. Among the 110 or so subjects of the validation cohort, separate from the 666-subject first cohort, were the donors. Here immunoSEQ multiplex PCR was the method, and the copy in TCRdb shows in-frame clones only, minus some. The table lists tens of thousands of clones, about 93% of them singletons. The TCR was taken from a woman aged 18-30 years in good health and CMV-seronegative. Sequencing was done on a sample of PBMCs. The chain joins TRBV6-1 to TRBJ2-3, with 16 bases matching TRBD2. CDR3 in amino acids: CASSEGLAGGVTDTQYF. The CDR3 nucleotides are TGTGCCAGCAGTGAGGGACTAGCGGGGGGGGTAACAGATACGCAGTATTTT.